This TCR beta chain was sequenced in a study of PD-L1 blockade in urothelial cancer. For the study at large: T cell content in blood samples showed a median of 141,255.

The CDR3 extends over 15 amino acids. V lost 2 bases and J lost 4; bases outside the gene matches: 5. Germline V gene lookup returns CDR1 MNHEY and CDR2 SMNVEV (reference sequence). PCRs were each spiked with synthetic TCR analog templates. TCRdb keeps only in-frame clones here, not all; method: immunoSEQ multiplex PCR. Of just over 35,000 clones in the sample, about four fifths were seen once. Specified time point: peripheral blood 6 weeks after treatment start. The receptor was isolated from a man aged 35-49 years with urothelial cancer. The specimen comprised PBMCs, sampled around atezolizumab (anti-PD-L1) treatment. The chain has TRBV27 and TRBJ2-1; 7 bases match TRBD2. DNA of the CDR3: TGTGCCAGCAGTTTACGGCGGGAGCAGTACAATGAGCAGTTCTTC. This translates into CASSLRREQYNEQFF.